Presented here are 12 T cell receptor beta chains from one specimen sequenced in a study of monozygotic twins with inflammatory bowel disease. TCRdb re-called the 5' RACE reads and catalogs CDR3 proteins one per entry, DNA excluded. Recorded for this sample: under 350,000 distinct CDR3 sequences. The sequencing sample was made of blood. The source of these receptors is a human donor with ulcerative colitis or Crohn's disease, or a healthy co-twin of an affected twin (not recorded which).

This rearrangement joins TRBV7-9 to TRBJ2-1. Germline assignment: CDR1 SEHNR and CDR2 FQNEAQ (reference sequence). CDR3 length equals 16 residues. The CDR3 here is CASSPYDRGSYNEQFF.

The CDR3 here is CASSPFGGEADTQYF. J is TRBJ2-3 and V is TRBV18; TCRdb's D gene call, TRBD1, goes unchecked for lack of DNA. Germline V gene lookup returns CDR1 KGHSH and CDR2 LQKENI. This CDR3 spans 15 amino acids.

This rearrangement joins TRBV5-1 to TRBJ2-5. The germline CDR1 and CDR2 sequences are SGHRS and YFSETQ. This CDR3 spans 16 amino acids. The CDR3 sequence: CASSLSFREPQETQYF.

The CDR3 protein is CASSYVGGQQFF. The chain recombines TRBV6-5 with TRBJ2-1; TCRdb lists TRBD1, though no DNA is available to test this call. This CDR3 has 12 residues. The germline V gene encodes CDR1 MNHEY and CDR2 SVGAGI.

This chain uses TRBV7-3 with TRBJ1-1; TCRdb outputs TRBD1, but without DNA this stays unchecked. The CDR3 spans 13 residues. Germline CDR1 is SGHTA and CDR2 is FQGTGA. The CDR3 spells CASSLGAGSQAFF. Full variable domain (rest looked up from reference TRBV7-3 and TRBJ1-1): GAGVSQTPSNKVTEKGKYVELRCDPISGHTALYWYRQSLGQGPEFLIYFQGTGAADDSGLPNDRFFAVRPEGSVSTLKIQRTERGDSAVYLCASSLGAGSQAFFGQGTRLTVV.

V is TRBV5-1 and J is TRBJ1-2; TCRdb gives TRBD1 as the D gene, but with no DNA this cannot be confirmed. The CDR3 consists of 15 residues. In germline, CDR1 is SGHRS, CDR2 YFSETQ. This CDR3 is CASSLSGAASYGYTF.

V is TRBV7-2 and J is TRBJ2-2. The CDR3 has 15 residues. CDR1 is SGHTA, CDR2 FQGNSA, per germline. The CDR3 reads CANAQTQSLPGELFF.

The J gene is TRBJ2-1, the V gene TRBV7-2; TCRdb's D call of TRBD2 is untestable without DNA. This CDR3 is 14 amino acids long. Germline loops: CDR1 SGHTA, CDR2 FQGNSA. CDR3 in amino acids: CASSGPGLAPEQFF.

V and J are TRBV9 and TRBJ2-1; TCRdb reports TRBD1, a call that lacks DNA to check it against. This CDR3 is built from 13 residues. Germline V gene sequence: CDR1 SGDLS, CDR2 YYNGEE. The CDR3 sequence is CASSVSGGYEQFF.

The chain uses TRBV6-5 and TRBJ2-4; the TCRdb call, TRBD1, lacks DNA for checking. This CDR3 region has 19 residues. The germline gives CDR1 MNHEY, CDR2 SVGAGI. The CDR3 region is CASSYSAPYRGSDRIIQYF.

V is TRBV18 and J is TRBJ2-1; TCRdb's D gene call, TRBD2, goes unchecked for lack of DNA. The CDR3 is 19 amino acids. Per the germline V gene, CDR1 is KGHSH and CDR2 is LQKENI. The CDR3 region is CASSPPGLAGNYVRDEQFF.

V and J are TRBV20-1 and TRBJ2-3; the TCRdb call, TRBD2, lacks DNA for checking. CDR3 length: 14 amino acids. Germline CDR1 reads DFQATT; CDR2 reads SNEGSKA (reference sequence). The CDR3 loop reads CSPSARGGPNTQYF.